This T cell receptor beta chain comes out of a study of blood T cell repertoires in COVID-19 (dated by TCRdb to about 2020). About the study as a whole: The collaborator samples originated in the United States, Italy and Spain and spanned the acute and convalescent phases of COVID-19. The prospective study material was composed of cDNA or gDNA derived from T cells, B-cell-depleted T cells, or PBMCs. The dataset comprised deeply sampled blood TCRbeta repertoires from subjects exposed to, actively infected with, or recovered from COVID-19. The repertoires were made available in a free public database intended to serve as a resource for research on the immune response to SARS-CoV-2. Samples were obtained from the ongoing ImmuneRACE study (first 160 participants) and from 1,254 subjects provided by 6 global collaborators. A de-identified subject ID, COVID-19 status, age in years and sex were almost always included in the sample metadata. Where HLA class I and class II types were available, the types were taken from metadata supplied by the sample provider, not from assay-based typing.

In the case of this clone: The antigen this receptor binds is unknown. Base-call qualities are not available, and no considerably larger clone is one nucleotide away.

For CDR1 and CDR2, the germline V gene (reference sequence) lists LGHDT and YNNKEL. The CDR3 holds 13 amino acids from the cysteine to the phenylalanine. This entry keeps only the CDR3 DNA: 39 bases, framed from base 1. Cut back by 2 bases and 8 bases, the V and J ends lie 9 bases apart. TCRbeta CDR3 regions were amplified from genomic DNA by means of the immunoSEQ Assay, a bias-controlled multiplex PCR. The original methods were these. Nucleated cell counts per sample were estimated from amplification of reference gene primers within the assay. To quantify the absolute abundance of each unique TCRbeta CDR3 rearrangement, sequence reads were collapsed and filtered. For each sample, productive Simpson clonality was calculated as the square root of Simpson's diversity index over productive rearrangements. TCRdb holds this immuneACCESS table with in-frame rearrangements only. Some clones are missing; in checked studies, unresolved V genes explain under half, and the rest has no known cause. V and J calls and clone size follow that table, whereas D and trimming were derived from the DNA. Here the sample has around 200,000 clones; approximately 90% occur a single time. Less than 1.5% of the sample is taken by the ten largest.

Overall study outcomes, separate from this receptor: The amount of clinical and demographic metadata varied by source and participant and was provided uncurated.

Participants in the prospective study were aged about 18 to 90 years, lived in over 20 United States geographic areas, and enrolled through a virtual design. In the prospective study, cohorts were assigned on the basis of participant-reported clinical history obtained from a screening survey and a study questionnaire. Recovered participants in ImmuneRACE Cohort 3 were defined by two consecutive negative NP/OP PCR tests, clearance by a healthcare professional, or resolution of symptoms. In the prospective study, mobile phlebotomists collected whole blood, serum and a nasopharyngeal or oropharyngeal swab from each participant. Over an approximately 2-month period, participants in the prospective study had the option of providing additional blood draws and questionnaires. Blood samples from the prospective study were shipped frozen or at room temperature prior to DNA extraction.

The sequence joins TRBV3-1 (or the pseudogene TRBV3-2) to TRBJ1-4; the D gene is not confidently resolved. This TCR derives from a man aged 25 to 45 who had recovered from COVID-19. The specimen sequenced was PBMCs or T cells enriched from blood (not recorded which). The CDR3 sequence is CASSQPTGEKLFF. The sequenced DNA is TGTGCCAGCAGCCAACCTACGGGGGAAAAACTGTTTTTT.